Here is one TCR beta chain with its context. Amplification of ligated cDNA took four PCR rounds with SP2 and nested alpha and beta constant primers. TCRdb reprocessed the 5' RACE reads via MiXCR and lists one record per CDR3 protein. The table includes tens of thousands of distinct CDR3 sequences, 16% detected once. The data are from a study of naive and memory T cell subsets. This CDR3 has 13 amino acids. Trimming left V 3 bases short and J 5 bases short, with 10 bases between. CDR1 is SEHNR and CDR2 is FQNEAQ in the germline V gene (reference sequence). The library had UMIs added by 3' ligation of an oligonucleotide to TCR cDNA.

The receptor's source is a female donor in good health. The chain uses TRBV7-9 and TRBJ2-5; D call uncertain. DNA for the CDR3: TGTGCCAGCAGCTTCCTAGAGAGGGAGACCCAGTACTTC. Its protein product is CASSFLERETQYF.